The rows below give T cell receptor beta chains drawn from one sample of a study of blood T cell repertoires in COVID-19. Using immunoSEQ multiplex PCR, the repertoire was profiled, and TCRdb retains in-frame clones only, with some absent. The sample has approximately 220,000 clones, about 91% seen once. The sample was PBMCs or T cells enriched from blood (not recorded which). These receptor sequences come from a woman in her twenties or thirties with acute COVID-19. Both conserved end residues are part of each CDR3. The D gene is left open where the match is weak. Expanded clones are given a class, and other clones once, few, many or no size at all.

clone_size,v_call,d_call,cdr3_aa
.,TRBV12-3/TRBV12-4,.,CASSFSSQPQHF
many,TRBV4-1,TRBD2,CASSQVGLAGTYEQYF
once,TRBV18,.,CASSLGQNTEAFF
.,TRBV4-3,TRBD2,CASSLTSGNEQFF
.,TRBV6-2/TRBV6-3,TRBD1,CASSTGQGAGELFF
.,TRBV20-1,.,CSARPADTQYF
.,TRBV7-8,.,CASSLVLRANTEAFF
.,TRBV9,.,CASSFLGGQETQYF
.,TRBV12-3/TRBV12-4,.,CASSFTPNYGYTF
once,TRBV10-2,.,CASSESQGGLYGYTF
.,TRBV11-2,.,CASSLGREDYGYTF
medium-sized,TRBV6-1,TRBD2,CASSEGGGSYNEQFF
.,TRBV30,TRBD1,CAWRGGNSPLHF
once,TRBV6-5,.,CATGPGQPTLQPQHF
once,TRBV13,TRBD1,CASGQGHGYTF
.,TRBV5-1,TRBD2,CASSLAGGSDTQYF
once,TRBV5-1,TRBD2,CASSLSGGGDTQYF
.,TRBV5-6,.,CASSSPTRPNTEAFF
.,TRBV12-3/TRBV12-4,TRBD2,CASSTSGGAWYF
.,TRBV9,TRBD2,CASSVVWSGGTDTQYF
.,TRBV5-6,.,CASSTGLINEQFF
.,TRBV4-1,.,CASSQVLAVGNTIYF
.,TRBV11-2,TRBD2,CASSPGLAGEETQYF
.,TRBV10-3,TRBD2,CAISDERGPYNEQFF
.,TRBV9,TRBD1,CASSVAGTGVREQFF